This TCR beta chain was identified during a study of cytomegalovirus exposure and HLA in healthy donors. Study-wide results and limits: In an earlier analysis, productive rearrangement rates for most beta V segments clustered near 87% or 30%.

V lost 3 bases and J lost 0, with 19 bases in between. Germline lookup yields CDR1 SGDLS and CDR2 YYNGEE. The CDR3 contains 17 residues. Samples came from healthy bone marrow donors. With 60 Vbeta and 13 Jbeta primers, the PCR was carried out. Clones were sequenced by immunoSEQ multiplex PCR, and TCRdb holds only the in-frame ones, with some missing. Among around 80,000 clones listed, 60% to 85% were seen once. In this sample, this clone turned up a few times. What it recognizes is unknown. Sequenced: PBMCs. The chain carries TRBV9 and TRBJ2-7; a weak D match, TRBD1 (7 bases). The source of this sequence is a man younger than 35 in good health and CMV-seropositive. This chain's CDR3 is CASSAGDRAAYSYEQYF. The CDR3 DNA sequence: TGTGCCAGCAGCGCGGGGGACAGAGCCGCATACTCCTACGAGCAGTACTTC.